This TCR beta chain came from a study of OX40 agonist ivuxolimab in advanced cancers. Study in general: Ivuxolimab, which is an agonistic anti-OX40 (CD134) antibody, was administered to the patients.

Study outcomes and limitations: The study observed clonal expansion of CD4+ and CD8+ blood T cells by week 6 at 0.1 to 3.0 mg/kg. Averaged across samples, CD8+ T cells carried more expanded clones than CD4+ did.

The repertoire was sequenced with immunoSEQ multiplex PCR; TCRdb's copy has only in-frame clones and lacks some. The sample lists 70,000 to 100,000 clones, around 89% occurring once. The CDR3 is 12 amino acids. Losses at the gene ends were 5 bases for V and 6 bases for J; bases not matched to a gene: 0. Germline V gene lookup returns CDR1 GTSNPN and CDR2 SVGIG (reference sequence). Regarding this clone: Its cognate antigen is unknown.

The rearrangement uses TRBV30 and TRBJ2-7; 14 bases agree with TRBD2. The sample in question was CD4+ or CD8+ T cells sorted from blood, obtained in a trial of the OX40 agonist ivuxolimab. This clonotype was sampled from an adult with an advanced solid tumor such as melanoma, head and neck, liver or kidney cancer. This chain's CDR3 is CAWGTSGSEQYF. The CDR3 bases are TGTGCCTGGGGGACTAGCGGGAGCGAGCAGTACTTC.